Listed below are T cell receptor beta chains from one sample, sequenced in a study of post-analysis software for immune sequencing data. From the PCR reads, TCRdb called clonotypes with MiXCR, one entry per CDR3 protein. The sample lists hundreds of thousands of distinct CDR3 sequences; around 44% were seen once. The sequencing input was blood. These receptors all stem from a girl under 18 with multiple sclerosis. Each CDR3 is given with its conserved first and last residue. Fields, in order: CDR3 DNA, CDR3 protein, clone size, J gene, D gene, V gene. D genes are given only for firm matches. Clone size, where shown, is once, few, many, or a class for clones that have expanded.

CDR3 DNA: TGCAGCGTTGAAGGGTGGACGGGACAGGCTTCAAAGATGAACCGCTATGGCTACACCTTC
CDR3 protein: CSVEGWTGQASKMNRYGYTF
clone size: .
J gene: TRBJ1-2
D gene: TRBD1
V gene: TRBV29-1

CDR3 DNA: TGTGCCAGCAGCCAAGGTTTCAGGGGCGCGGGTCCCAACACTGAAGCTTTCTTT
CDR3 protein: CASSQGFRGAGPNTEAFF
clone size: .
J gene: TRBJ1-1
D gene: .
V gene: TRBV3-1

CDR3 DNA: TGTGCCAGCAGTTTTCGCTCACAGGGGCCATACAATGAGCAGTTCTTC
CDR3 protein: CASSFRSQGPYNEQFF
clone size: few
J gene: TRBJ2-1
D gene: TRBD1
V gene: TRBV6-5

CDR3 DNA: TGTGCCAGCAGCGCCGGGACTAGCGGGATTTGGGAGACCCAGTACTTC
CDR3 protein: CASSAGTSGIWETQYF
clone size: .
J gene: TRBJ2-5
D gene: TRBD2
V gene: TRBV7-2

CDR3 DNA: TGCAGTGCTAGCGAAAGTTTTGGACCCTACAATGAGCAGTTCTTC
CDR3 protein: CSASESFGPYNEQFF
clone size: few
J gene: TRBJ2-1
D gene: .
V gene: TRBV20-1

CDR3 DNA: TGCAGCGTTGACCACCGGGACAATGAGCAGTTCTTC
CDR3 protein: CSVDHRDNEQFF
clone size: few
J gene: TRBJ2-1
D gene: .
V gene: TRBV29-1

CDR3 DNA: TGTGCCAGCAGCTTGCGGGGAAGAGCAACTAATGAAAAACTGTTTTTT
CDR3 protein: CASSLRGRATNEKLFF
clone size: .
J gene: TRBJ1-4
D gene: .
V gene: TRBV5-6

CDR3 DNA: TGTGCCAGCAGCCGATCTCGAACTGACCGCAATGAGCAGTTCTTC
CDR3 protein: CASSRSRTDRNEQFF
clone size: .
J gene: TRBJ2-1
D gene: .
V gene: TRBV12-3/TRBV12-4

CDR3 DNA: TGTGCCAGCGCTCGGTTTCTAGCGGGAGGAGATACGCAGTATTTT
CDR3 protein: CASARFLAGGDTQYF
clone size: .
J gene: TRBJ2-3
D gene: TRBD2
V gene: TRBV7-2

CDR3 DNA: TGCGCCAGCAGCCCGAAACAGTCGGGTGAGCAGTACTTC
CDR3 protein: CASSPKQSGEQYF
clone size: few
J gene: TRBJ2-7
D gene: .
V gene: TRBV5-1

CDR3 DNA: TGTGCCAACAGTTTGGGACAGGGCCACGAGCAGTACTTC
CDR3 protein: CANSLGQGHEQYF
clone size: few
J gene: TRBJ2-7
D gene: TRBD1
V gene: TRBV27

CDR3 DNA: TGCAGCGTCAGGACCCGCGGAAACTATGGCTACACCTTC
CDR3 protein: CSVRTRGNYGYTF
clone size: few
J gene: TRBJ1-2
D gene: .
V gene: TRBV29-1

CDR3 DNA: TGCAGCGTTGTTCCTGCGGGGGCGTCCTACAATGAGCAGTTCTTC
CDR3 protein: CSVVPAGASYNEQFF
clone size: .
J gene: TRBJ2-1
D gene: .
V gene: TRBV29-1

CDR3 DNA: TGTGCCAGCGCGGCGGGAGGGAGCACTGGGGCCAACGTCCTGACTTTC
CDR3 protein: CASAAGGSTGANVLTF
clone size: once
J gene: TRBJ2-6
D gene: TRBD2
V gene: TRBV12-3/TRBV12-4

CDR3 DNA: TGTGCCAGCAGCGTATCATCAGCGGGGGGAACCTACGAGCAGTACTTC
CDR3 protein: CASSVSSAGGTYEQYF
clone size: .
J gene: TRBJ2-7
D gene: TRBD2
V gene: TRBV9

CDR3 DNA: TGTGCCAGCAGTCCGGACAGGGGACGAGGGGCTTTCTTT
CDR3 protein: CASSPDRGRGAFF
clone size: few
J gene: TRBJ1-1
D gene: TRBD1
V gene: TRBV12-3/TRBV12-4

CDR3 DNA: TGTGCCAGCAGTTCTTCCGGACTAGACCTCAATGAGCAGTTCTTC
CDR3 protein: CASSSSGLDLNEQFF
clone size: .
J gene: TRBJ2-1
D gene: TRBD2
V gene: TRBV28

CDR3 DNA: TGTGCCAGCAGCCCCCCTAGCGGGGGTACCGGGGAGCTGTTTTTT
CDR3 protein: CASSPPSGGTGELFF
clone size: .
J gene: TRBJ2-2
D gene: TRBD2
V gene: TRBV7-9

CDR3 DNA: TGTGCCTGCAGTCCCCTGGCTAGCGGGGGGGACTCCCGAGTCTACGAGCAGTACTTC
CDR3 protein: CACSPLASGGDSRVYEQYF
clone size: .
J gene: TRBJ2-7
D gene: TRBD2
V gene: TRBV25-1

CDR3 DNA: TGCAGCGTGGGGGGTGGACAGGTGAACACTGAAGCTTTCTTT
CDR3 protein: CSVGGGQVNTEAFF
clone size: .
J gene: TRBJ1-1
D gene: TRBD1
V gene: TRBV29-1

CDR3 DNA: TGTGCCAGCAGCTTAACCGGGACAGGGGGTGGAGATACGCAGTATTTT
CDR3 protein: CASSLTGTGGGDTQYF
clone size: few
J gene: TRBJ2-3
D gene: TRBD1
V gene: TRBV7-9

CDR3 DNA: TGTGCCAGCAGGGGGCTAGGTTCACCCCTCCACTTT
CDR3 protein: CASRGLGSPLHF
clone size: .
J gene: TRBJ1-6
D gene: .
V gene: TRBV6-6

CDR3 DNA: TGTGCCAGCAGCCCAACGACTGGGTATGGCGGGGGAGGAACAAAAGAGCAGTTCTTC
CDR3 protein: CASSPTTGYGGGGTKEQFF
clone size: .
J gene: TRBJ2-1
D gene: TRBD2
V gene: TRBV6-1

CDR3 DNA: TGTGCCAGCAGTTTTTCGGGACAGGGATGGAATGAGCAGTTCTTC
CDR3 protein: CASSFSGQGWNEQFF
clone size: .
J gene: TRBJ2-1
D gene: TRBD1
V gene: TRBV12-3/TRBV12-4

CDR3 DNA: TGTGCCAGCTCATCGTCAGAAAGCTCCTACAATGAGCAGTTCTTC
CDR3 protein: CASSSSESSYNEQFF
clone size: once
J gene: TRBJ2-1
D gene: .
V gene: TRBV18

CDR3 DNA: TGCAGCGTTTACGTCTCTGGGACTCCTTGGCGAGGCACAGATACGCAGTATTTT
CDR3 protein: CSVYVSGTPWRGTDTQYF
clone size: few
J gene: TRBJ2-3
D gene: .
V gene: TRBV29-1

CDR3 DNA: TGTGCCAGCAGTGACCCTACAGGGGGCTCCTACAATGAGCAGTTCTTC
CDR3 protein: CASSDPTGGSYNEQFF
clone size: .
J gene: TRBJ2-1
D gene: TRBD1
V gene: TRBV25-1

CDR3 DNA: TGCAGCGTCGCAAAAACGTTGAACACTGAAGCTTTCTTT
CDR3 protein: CSVAKTLNTEAFF
clone size: few
J gene: TRBJ1-1
D gene: .
V gene: TRBV29-1

CDR3 DNA: TGTGCCAGCAGTCCACCTAGGGGGAGAGGCAATCAGCCCCAGCATTTT
CDR3 protein: CASSPPRGRGNQPQHF
clone size: .
J gene: TRBJ1-5
D gene: .
V gene: TRBV12-3/TRBV12-4

CDR3 DNA: TGTGCCAGCTCACCACCGGCACAGCTCTACCAGTACTTC
CDR3 protein: CASSPPAQLYQYF
clone size: few
J gene: TRBJ2-5
D gene: .
V gene: TRBV18

CDR3 DNA: TGTGCCAGCAGTTACTCAGACAGGGGAGTGTTGCCATCGCAAGAGACCCAGTACTTC
CDR3 protein: CASSYSDRGVLPSQETQYF
clone size: few
J gene: TRBJ2-5
D gene: TRBD1
V gene: TRBV6-5

CDR3 DNA: TGCAGCGGAGGTTGGGGACCAGATACGCAGTATTTT
CDR3 protein: CSGGWGPDTQYF
clone size: .
J gene: TRBJ2-3
D gene: .
V gene: TRBV29-1

CDR3 DNA: TGTGCCAGCAGCGTCCAGACTAGCGGGGGGGTAGAGACCCAGTACTTT
CDR3 protein: CASSVQTSGGVETQYF
clone size: .
J gene: TRBJ2-5
D gene: TRBD2
V gene: TRBV9

CDR3 DNA: TGTGCCTGGAGTGTAAGGGGGTCCACCTACAATGAGCAGTTCTTC
CDR3 protein: CAWSVRGSTYNEQFF
clone size: .
J gene: TRBJ2-1
D gene: .
V gene: TRBV30

CDR3 DNA: TGTGCCAGCAGCTTAGCCCTCGGCGGGACCAACCTGCAGTTCTTC
CDR3 protein: CASSLALGGTNLQFF
clone size: .
J gene: TRBJ2-1
D gene: .
V gene: TRBV7-8

CDR3 DNA: TGCAGTGCTAGACCCATCACACCGGGACAACTGAACACTGAAGCTTTCTTT
CDR3 protein: CSARPITPGQLNTEAFF
clone size: .
J gene: TRBJ1-1
D gene: .
V gene: TRBV20-1

CDR3 DNA: TGTGCCAGCAGAGTAACCTACAATGAGCAGTTCTTC
CDR3 protein: CASRVTYNEQFF
clone size: once
J gene: TRBJ2-1
D gene: .
V gene: TRBV28

CDR3 DNA: TGCGCCAGCAGCCAAGGCGGGACTAGTGATGAGCAGTTCTTC
CDR3 protein: CASSQGGTSDEQFF
clone size: .
J gene: TRBJ2-1
D gene: TRBD2
V gene: TRBV4-1

CDR3 DNA: TGCGCCAGCAGCTTGGTTGTGGGAGGGTTACATGAGCAGTTCTTC
CDR3 protein: CASSLVVGGLHEQFF
clone size: .
J gene: TRBJ2-1
D gene: TRBD2
V gene: TRBV5-1

CDR3 DNA: TGTGCCAGCAGCCAAGGAGACAGATACTATGGCTACACCTTC
CDR3 protein: CASSQGDRYYGYTF
clone size: .
J gene: TRBJ1-2
D gene: .
V gene: TRBV3-1

CDR3 DNA: TGCGCCAGCAGCAACGGACAGGGGGTTGGAGAGCAGTACTTC
CDR3 protein: CASSNGQGVGEQYF
clone size: .
J gene: TRBJ2-5
D gene: TRBD1
V gene: TRBV5-1

CDR3 DNA: TGCAGTGCCCCTAAGCGGGGGGGCCAAGGGGTCCAAGAGACCCAGTACTTC
CDR3 protein: CSAPKRGGQGVQETQYF
clone size: .
J gene: TRBJ2-5
D gene: TRBD2
V gene: TRBV20-1

CDR3 DNA: TGCGCCAGCAGCTTGGTTCTGGGGAGTCAAGAGACCCAGTACTTC
CDR3 protein: CASSLVLGSQETQYF
clone size: .
J gene: TRBJ2-5
D gene: .
V gene: TRBV5-1

CDR3 DNA: TGTGCCACCAGCAGAGATCGAGGGGCTGTCGAGCAGTACTTC
CDR3 protein: CATSRDRGAVEQYF
clone size: few
J gene: TRBJ2-7
D gene: .
V gene: TRBV15

CDR3 DNA: TGTGCCAGCAGCAAGACGGCAGCTTCCTCCTACGAGCAGTACTTC
CDR3 protein: CASSKTAASSYEQYF
clone size: .
J gene: TRBJ2-7
D gene: .
V gene: TRBV6-6

CDR3 DNA: TGTGCCATCAGTGAGTCGGGGAAGGGGAGCTATGGCTACACCTTC
CDR3 protein: CAISESGKGSYGYTF
clone size: .
J gene: TRBJ1-2
D gene: .
V gene: TRBV10-3

CDR3 DNA: TGTGCCAGCAGCTCCTACAGGGAGGGTCAGCCCCAGCATTTT
CDR3 protein: CASSSYREGQPQHF
clone size: .
J gene: TRBJ1-5
D gene: .
V gene: TRBV2

CDR3 DNA: TGCAGCGTTACATCCGGGACAGGGCTCTCCTACGAGCAGTACTTC
CDR3 protein: CSVTSGTGLSYEQYF
clone size: few
J gene: TRBJ2-7
D gene: TRBD1
V gene: TRBV29-1